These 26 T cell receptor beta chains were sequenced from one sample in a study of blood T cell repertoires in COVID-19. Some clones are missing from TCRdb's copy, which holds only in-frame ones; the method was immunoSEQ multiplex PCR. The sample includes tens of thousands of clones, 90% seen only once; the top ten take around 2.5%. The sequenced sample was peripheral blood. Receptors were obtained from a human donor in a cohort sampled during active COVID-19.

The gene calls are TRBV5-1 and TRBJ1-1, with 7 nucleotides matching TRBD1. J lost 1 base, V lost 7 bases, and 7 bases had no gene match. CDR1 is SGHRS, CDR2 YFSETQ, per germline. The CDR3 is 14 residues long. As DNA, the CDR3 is TGCGCCAGCGGGCACGGGACAGAGAACACTGAAGCTTTCTTT. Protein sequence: CASGHGTENTEAFF.

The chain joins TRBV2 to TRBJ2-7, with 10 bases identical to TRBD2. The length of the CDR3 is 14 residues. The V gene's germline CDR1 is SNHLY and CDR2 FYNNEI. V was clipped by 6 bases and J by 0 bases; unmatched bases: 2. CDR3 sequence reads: CASRRTSGSYEQYF. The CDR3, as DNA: TGTGCCAGCAGGCGGACTAGCGGCTCCTACGAGCAGTACTTC.

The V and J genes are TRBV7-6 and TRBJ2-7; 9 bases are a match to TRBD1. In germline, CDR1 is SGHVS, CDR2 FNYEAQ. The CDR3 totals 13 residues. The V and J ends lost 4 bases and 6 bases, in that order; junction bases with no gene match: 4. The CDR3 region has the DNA TGTGCCAGCAGCTCCCGGACAGGGGCCGAGCAGTACTTC. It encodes CASSSRTGAEQYF.

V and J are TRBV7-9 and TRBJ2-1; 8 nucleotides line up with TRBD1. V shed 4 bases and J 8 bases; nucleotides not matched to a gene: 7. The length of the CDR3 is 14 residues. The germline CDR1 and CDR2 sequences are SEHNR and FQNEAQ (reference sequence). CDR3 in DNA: TGTGCCAGCAGCTCTTCCGGGACAGGCGATGAGCAGTTCTTC. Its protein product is CASSSSGTGDEQFF.

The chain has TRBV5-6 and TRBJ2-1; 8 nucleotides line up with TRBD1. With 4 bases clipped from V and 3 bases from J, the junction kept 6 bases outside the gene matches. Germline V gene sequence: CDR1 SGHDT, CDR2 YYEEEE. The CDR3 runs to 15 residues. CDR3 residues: CASSVQGANYNEQFF. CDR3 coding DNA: TGTGCCAGCAGCGTCCAGGGGGCAAACTACAATGAGCAGTTCTTC.

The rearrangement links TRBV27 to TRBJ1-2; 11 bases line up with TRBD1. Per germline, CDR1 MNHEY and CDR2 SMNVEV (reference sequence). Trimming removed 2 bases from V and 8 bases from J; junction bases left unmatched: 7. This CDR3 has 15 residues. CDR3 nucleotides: TGTGCCAGCAGTTTACGACTAGGGACAGGGGGAGGCTACACCTTC. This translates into CASSLRLGTGGGYTF.

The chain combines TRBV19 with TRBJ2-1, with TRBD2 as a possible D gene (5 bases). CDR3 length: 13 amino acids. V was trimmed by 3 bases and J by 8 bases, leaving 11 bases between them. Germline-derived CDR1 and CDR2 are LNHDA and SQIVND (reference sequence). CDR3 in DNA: TGTGCCAGTAGTATCCGGACTGCTCATGAGCAGTTCTTC. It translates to CASSIRTAHEQFF.

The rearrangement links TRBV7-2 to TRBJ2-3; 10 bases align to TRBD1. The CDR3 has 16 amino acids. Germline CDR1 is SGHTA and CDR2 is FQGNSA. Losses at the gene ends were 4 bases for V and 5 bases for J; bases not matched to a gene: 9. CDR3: CASSYFGTGAGDTQYF. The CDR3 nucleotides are TGTGCCAGCAGCTACTTCGGGACAGGGGCCGGAGATACGCAGTATTTT. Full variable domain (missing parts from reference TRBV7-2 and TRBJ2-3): GAGVSQSPSNKVTEKGKDVELRCDPISGHTALYWYRQSLGQGLEFLIYFQGNSAPDKSGLPSDRFSAERTGGSVSTLTIQRTQQEDSAVYLCASSYFGTGAGDTQYFGPGTRLTVL.

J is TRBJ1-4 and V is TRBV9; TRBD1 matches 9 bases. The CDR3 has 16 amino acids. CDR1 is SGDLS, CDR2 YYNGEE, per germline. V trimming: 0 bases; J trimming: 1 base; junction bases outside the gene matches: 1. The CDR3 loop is CASSVGQGETNEKLFF. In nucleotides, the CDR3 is TGTGCCAGCAGCGTAGGACAGGGGGAAACTAATGAAAAACTGTTTTTT.

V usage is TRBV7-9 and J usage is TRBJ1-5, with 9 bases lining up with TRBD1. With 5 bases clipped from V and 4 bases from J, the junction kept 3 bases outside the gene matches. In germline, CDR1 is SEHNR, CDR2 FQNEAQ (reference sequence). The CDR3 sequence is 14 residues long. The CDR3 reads CASSQGTGNQPQHF. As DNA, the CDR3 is TGTGCCAGCAGCCAGGGGACAGGGAATCAGCCCCAGCATTTT.

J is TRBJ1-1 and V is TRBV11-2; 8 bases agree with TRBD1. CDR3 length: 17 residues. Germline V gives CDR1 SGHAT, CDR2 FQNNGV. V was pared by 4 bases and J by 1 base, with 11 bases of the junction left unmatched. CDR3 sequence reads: CASSYRTGLNRNTEAFF. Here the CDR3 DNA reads TGTGCCAGCAGCTACAGGACAGGGTTGAACCGGAACACTGAAGCTTTCTTT.

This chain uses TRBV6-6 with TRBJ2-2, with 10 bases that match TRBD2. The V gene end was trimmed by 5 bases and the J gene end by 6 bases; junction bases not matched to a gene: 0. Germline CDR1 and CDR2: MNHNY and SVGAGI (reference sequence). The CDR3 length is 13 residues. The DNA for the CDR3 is TGTGCCAGCAGTAGCGGGAGGGCCGGGGAGCTGTTTTTT. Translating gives CASSSGRAGELFF.

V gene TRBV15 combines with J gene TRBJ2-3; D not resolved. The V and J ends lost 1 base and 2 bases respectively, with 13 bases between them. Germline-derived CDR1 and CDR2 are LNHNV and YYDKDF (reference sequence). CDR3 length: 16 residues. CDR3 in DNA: TGTGCCACCAGCAGAGCCGTACCGCTAAACACAGATACGCAGTATTTT. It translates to CATSRAVPLNTDTQYF.

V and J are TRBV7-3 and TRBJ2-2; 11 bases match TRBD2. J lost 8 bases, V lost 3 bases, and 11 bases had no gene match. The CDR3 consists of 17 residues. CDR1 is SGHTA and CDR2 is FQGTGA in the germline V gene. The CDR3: CASSFTSGSYGAGELFF. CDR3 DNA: TGTGCCAGCAGCTTTACTAGCGGGAGTTATGGGGCAGGGGAGCTGTTTTTT.

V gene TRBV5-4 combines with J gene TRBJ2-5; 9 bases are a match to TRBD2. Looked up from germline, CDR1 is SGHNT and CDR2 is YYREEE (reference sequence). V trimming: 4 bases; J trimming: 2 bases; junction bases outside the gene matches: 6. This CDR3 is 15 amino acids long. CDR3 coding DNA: TGTGCCAGCAGCCTAGCGGGACGGGGTCAAGAGACCCAGTACTTC. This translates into CASSLAGRGQETQYF.

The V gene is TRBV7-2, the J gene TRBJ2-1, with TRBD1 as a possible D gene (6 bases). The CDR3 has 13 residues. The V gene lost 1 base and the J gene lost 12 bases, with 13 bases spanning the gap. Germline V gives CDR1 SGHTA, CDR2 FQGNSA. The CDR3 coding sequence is TGTGCCAGCAGCTTAGAGGGACACGGTTCGCAGTTCTTC. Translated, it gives CASSLEGHGSQFF.

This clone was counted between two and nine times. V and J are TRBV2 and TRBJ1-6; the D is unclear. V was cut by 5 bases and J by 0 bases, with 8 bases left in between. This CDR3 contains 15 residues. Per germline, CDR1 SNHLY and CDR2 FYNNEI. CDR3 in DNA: TGTGCCAGCAGTTCCGTGAGCTCCTATAATTCACCCCTCCACTTT. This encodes CASSSVSSYNSPLHF.

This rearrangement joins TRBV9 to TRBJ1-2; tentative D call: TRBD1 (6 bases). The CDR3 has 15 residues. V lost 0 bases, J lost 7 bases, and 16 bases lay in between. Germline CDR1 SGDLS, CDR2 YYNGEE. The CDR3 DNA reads TGTGCCAGCAGCGTAGGGGGAGGGGGTCTATCTGGCTACACCTTC. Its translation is CASSVGGGGLSGYTF.

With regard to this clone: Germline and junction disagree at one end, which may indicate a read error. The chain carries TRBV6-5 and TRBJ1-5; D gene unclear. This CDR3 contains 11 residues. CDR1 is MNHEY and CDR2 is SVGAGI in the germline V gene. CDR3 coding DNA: TGTGCCAGCAGGGGAGATCCGTTTTCGCGTTTT. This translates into CASRGDPFSRF.

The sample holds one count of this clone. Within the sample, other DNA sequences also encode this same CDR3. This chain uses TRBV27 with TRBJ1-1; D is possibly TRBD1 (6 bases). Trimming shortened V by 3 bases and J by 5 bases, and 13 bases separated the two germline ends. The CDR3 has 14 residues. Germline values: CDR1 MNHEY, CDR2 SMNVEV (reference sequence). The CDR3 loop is CASSLGGGSTEAFF. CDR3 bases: TGTGCCAGCAGTTTGGGAGGGGGTTCGACTGAAGCTTTCTTT.

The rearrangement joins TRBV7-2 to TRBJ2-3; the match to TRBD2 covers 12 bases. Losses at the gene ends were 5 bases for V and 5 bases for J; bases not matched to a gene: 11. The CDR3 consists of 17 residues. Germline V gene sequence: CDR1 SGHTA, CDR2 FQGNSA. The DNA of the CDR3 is TGTGCCAGCAGCCCCGTGGCTAGCGGGAGGGTCGTAGATACGCAGTATTTT. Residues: CASSPVASGRVVDTQYF.

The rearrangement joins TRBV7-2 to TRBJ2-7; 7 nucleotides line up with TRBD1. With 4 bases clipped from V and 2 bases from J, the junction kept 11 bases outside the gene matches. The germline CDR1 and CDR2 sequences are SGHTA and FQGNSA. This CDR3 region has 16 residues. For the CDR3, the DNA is TGTGCCAGCAGCTCGCAAAGTGACAGGGTCGCCTACGAGCAGTACTTC. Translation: CASSSQSDRVAYEQYF. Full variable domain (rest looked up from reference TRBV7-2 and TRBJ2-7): GAGVSQSPSNKVTEKGKDVELRCDPISGHTALYWYRQSLGQGLEFLIYFQGNSAPDKSGLPSDRFSAERTGGSVSTLTIQRTQQEDSAVYLCASSSQSDRVAYEQYFGPGTRLTVT.

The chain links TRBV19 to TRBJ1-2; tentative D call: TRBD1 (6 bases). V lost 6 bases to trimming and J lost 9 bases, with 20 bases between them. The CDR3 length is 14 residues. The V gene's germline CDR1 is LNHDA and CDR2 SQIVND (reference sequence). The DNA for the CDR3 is TGTGCCAGTAGCACGGACAGCCTGGGGGTGAGCTACACCTTC. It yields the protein CASSTDSLGVSYTF.

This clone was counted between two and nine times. The CDR3 nucleotides read TGTGCCAGCAGTTATTCGACTAGCGGTAACTCCTACAATGAGCAGTTCTTC. This sequence encodes CASSYSTSGNSYNEQFF. V and J are TRBV6-2 or TRBV6-3 and TRBJ2-1; 9 bases match TRBD2. CDR1 is MNHEY and CDR2 is SVGEGT in the germline V gene. This CDR3 has 17 amino acids. Trimming cost V 3 bases and J 0 bases; bases outside gene matches: 6.

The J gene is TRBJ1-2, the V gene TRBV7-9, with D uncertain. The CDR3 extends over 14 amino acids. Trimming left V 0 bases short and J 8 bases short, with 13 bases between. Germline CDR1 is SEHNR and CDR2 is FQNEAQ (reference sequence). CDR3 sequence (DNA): TGTGCCAGCAGCTTAGCAGGGAGAGGCGTGGGCTACACCTTC. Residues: CASSLAGRGVGYTF. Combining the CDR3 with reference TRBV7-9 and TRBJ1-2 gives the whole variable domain DTGVSQNPRHKITKRGQNVTFRCDPISEHNRLYWYRQTLGQGPEFLTYFQNEAQLEKSRLLSDRFSAERPKGSFSTLEIQRTEQGDSAMYLCASSLAGRGVGYTFGSGTRLTVV.

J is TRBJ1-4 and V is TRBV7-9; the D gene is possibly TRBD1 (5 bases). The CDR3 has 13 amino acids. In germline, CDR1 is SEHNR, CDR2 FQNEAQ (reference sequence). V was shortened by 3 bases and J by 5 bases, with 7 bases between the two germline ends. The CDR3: CASSFPGNEKLFF. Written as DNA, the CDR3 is TGTGCCAGCAGCTTCCCAGGGAATGAAAAACTGTTTTTT.